These T cell receptor beta chains were read from a single sample in a study of a mutant IDH1 vaccine in newly diagnosed glioma. Measured with immunoSEQ multiplex PCR; TCRdb has only the in-frame clones, and not every one. The data contain about 92,000 clones, 83% of them singletons. This specimen was PBMCs, taken from a glioma patient treated with radiotherapy, temozolomide or both. The receptors come from a woman aged 45 to 65 with glioma. CDR3s include the opening cysteine and the closing phenylalanine or tryptophan. Each record gives: J gene, D gene, V gene, clone size, CDR3 length, CDR3 protein, CDR3 DNA. A D gene is named only where the DNA matches it firmly. The size entry is marked missing in some rows and otherwise reads once, few, many or a size class.

j_gene: TRBJ2-5
d_gene: NA
v_gene: TRBV11-2
abundance: NA
len: 12
CDR3aa: CASSSLLQVQYF
CDR3nt: TGTGCCAGCAGCTCCCTACTCCAGGTCCAGTACTTC

j_gene: TRBJ2-7
d_gene: TRBD1
v_gene: TRBV2
abundance: NA
len: 15
CDR3aa: CASSRPGTVSEEQYF
CDR3nt: TGTGCCAGCAGTCGACCCGGGACAGTGTCTGAAGAGCAGTACTTC

j_gene: TRBJ1-1
d_gene: NA
v_gene: TRBV10-3
abundance: NA
len: 15
CDR3aa: CAISESGQPNTEAFF
CDR3nt: TGTGCCATCAGTGAGTCAGGGCAGCCAAACACTGAAGCTTTCTTT

j_gene: TRBJ1-5
d_gene: TRBD1
v_gene: TRBV6-5
abundance: NA
len: 14
CDR3aa: CASSYGRGLQPQHF
CDR3nt: TGTGCCAGCAGTTACGGCAGGGGGCTTCAGCCCCAGCATTTT

j_gene: TRBJ2-7
d_gene: NA
v_gene: TRBV9
abundance: NA
len: 15
CDR3aa: CASSPVGDVILEQYF
CDR3nt: TGTGCCAGCAGCCCGGTGGGCGACGTAATACTCGAGCAGTACTTC

j_gene: TRBJ1-1
d_gene: NA
v_gene: TRBV29-1
abundance: NA
len: 12
CDR3aa: CSVSDSLTEAFF
CDR3nt: TGCAGCGTTTCTGACAGCCTCACTGAAGCTTTCTTT

j_gene: TRBJ2-3
d_gene: NA
v_gene: TRBV5-6
abundance: NA
len: 13
CDR3aa: CASSLVGLTTQYF
CDR3nt: TGTGCCAGCAGCTTGGTGGGCCTAACTACGCAGTATTTT

j_gene: TRBJ1-2
d_gene: NA
v_gene: TRBV4-1
abundance: NA
len: 12
CDR3aa: CASSQDGLGYTF
CDR3nt: TGCGCCAGCAGCCAAGACGGTCTTGGCTACACCTTC

j_gene: TRBJ1-2
d_gene: NA
v_gene: TRBV4-2
abundance: NA
len: 15
CDR3aa: CASSQDGRQGGGYTF
CDR3nt: TGTGCCAGCAGCCAAGATGGTCGGCAGGGCGGTGGCTACACCTTC

j_gene: TRBJ2-5
d_gene: NA
v_gene: TRBV7-9
abundance: NA
len: 18
CDR3aa: CASSSYLSTGVDRETQYF
CDR3nt: TGTGCCAGCAGCTCTTACCTTTCCACGGGAGTTGATAGGGAGACCCAGTACTTC

j_gene: TRBJ2-1
d_gene: NA
v_gene: TRBV27
abundance: medium-sized
len: 17
CDR3aa: CASSPGGGPSSYNEQFF
CDR3nt: TGTGCCAGCAGTCCGGGGGGCGGGCCAAGCTCCTACAATGAGCAGTTCTTC

j_gene: TRBJ2-7
d_gene: NA
v_gene: TRBV11-3
abundance: NA
len: 13
CDR3aa: CASSTLGVGEQYF
CDR3nt: TGTGCCAGCAGCACCCTCGGGGTCGGCGAGCAGTACTTC

j_gene: TRBJ2-7
d_gene: TRBD2
v_gene: TRBV6-5
abundance: once
len: 14
CDR3aa: CASRTSGGAREQYF
CDR3nt: TGTGCCAGCAGGACTAGCGGGGGGGCGAGGGAGCAGTACTTC

j_gene: TRBJ2-7
d_gene: NA
v_gene: TRBV11-2
abundance: once
len: 13
CDR3aa: CASSPDVVSGQYF
CDR3nt: TGTGCCAGCAGCCCCGATGTTGTGTCGGGGCAGTACTTC

j_gene: TRBJ1-6
d_gene: NA
v_gene: TRBV4-1
abundance: NA
len: 14
CDR3aa: CASSQDPTGSPLHF
CDR3nt: TGCGCCAGCAGCCAAGATCCGACGGGGTCCCCCCTCCACTTT

j_gene: TRBJ2-2
d_gene: TRBD1
v_gene: TRBV11-3
abundance: few
len: 15
CDR3aa: CASSLGDRELEELFF
CDR3nt: TGTGCCAGCAGCTTAGGGGACAGGGAATTGGAGGAGCTGTTTTTT

j_gene: TRBJ1-1
d_gene: NA
v_gene: TRBV7-2
abundance: NA
len: 15
CDR3aa: CASSHNLRGDTEAFF
CDR3nt: TGTGCCAGCAGCCATAATTTACGGGGGGACACTGAAGCTTTCTTT

j_gene: TRBJ2-7
d_gene: TRBD1
v_gene: TRBV7-9
abundance: NA
len: 14
CDR3aa: CASSLNRGPYEQYF
CDR3nt: TGTGCCAGCAGCCTCAACAGGGGTCCCTACGAGCAGTACTTC

j_gene: TRBJ2-7
d_gene: TRBD1
v_gene: TRBV30
abundance: once
len: 13
CDR3aa: CAWTSQGIHEQYF
CDR3nt: TGTGCCTGGACTTCACAGGGGATACACGAGCAGTACTTC

j_gene: TRBJ1-4
d_gene: NA
v_gene: TRBV27
abundance: NA
len: 14
CDR3aa: CASSPLDSWEKLFF
CDR3nt: TGTGCCAGCAGTCCCCTCGACAGCTGGGAAAAACTGTTTTTT

j_gene: TRBJ2-7
d_gene: NA
v_gene: TRBV7-2
abundance: NA
len: 12
CDR3aa: CASSFQGYEQYF
CDR3nt: TGTGCCAGCAGCTTCCAGGGCTACGAGCAGTACTTC

j_gene: TRBJ2-1
d_gene: NA
v_gene: TRBV7-2
abundance: NA
len: 13
CDR3aa: CASSLGPSNEQFF
CDR3nt: TGTGCCAGCAGCTTAGGCCCTAGTAATGAGCAGTTCTTC

j_gene: TRBJ1-1
d_gene: NA
v_gene: TRBV19
abundance: NA
len: 14
CDR3aa: CASSISVPNTEAFF
CDR3nt: NA

j_gene: TRBJ1-1
d_gene: NA
v_gene: TRBV2
abundance: few
len: 11
CDR3aa: CASEGNTEAFF
CDR3nt: TGTGCCAGCGAAGGGAACACTGAAGCTTTCTTT

j_gene: TRBJ2-5
d_gene: TRBD1
v_gene: TRBV5-1
abundance: NA
len: 14
CDR3aa: CASSFGTGKETQYF
CDR3nt: TGCGCCAGCAGCTTTGGGACAGGCAAAGAGACCCAGTACTTC

j_gene: TRBJ2-1
d_gene: NA
v_gene: TRBV4-1
abundance: few
len: 15
CDR3aa: CASSRATTGIYEQFF
CDR3nt: TGCGCCAGCAGTCGAGCAACGACCGGGATATATGAGCAGTTCTTC

j_gene: TRBJ1-3
d_gene: NA
v_gene: TRBV13
abundance: NA
len: 14
CDR3aa: CASRDTHSGNTIYF
CDR3nt: TGTGCCAGCAGGGATACCCACTCTGGAAACACCATATATTTT

j_gene: TRBJ1-1
d_gene: NA
v_gene: TRBV5-6
abundance: NA
len: 14
CDR3aa: CASSLEGENTEAFF
CDR3nt: TGTGCCAGCAGCTTGGAGGGGGAGAACACTGAAGCTTTCTTT

j_gene: TRBJ1-4
d_gene: NA
v_gene: TRBV7-2
abundance: NA
len: 14
CDR3aa: CASSLSRGPEKLFF
CDR3nt: TGTGCCAGCAGCTTATCCCGGGGCCCCGAAAAACTGTTTTTT

j_gene: TRBJ1-6
d_gene: TRBD1
v_gene: TRBV6-5
abundance: NA
len: 14
CDR3aa: CASSYGTENSPLHF
CDR3nt: TGTGCCAGCAGTTACGGGACAGAGAATTCACCCCTCCACTTT

j_gene: TRBJ1-3
d_gene: NA
v_gene: TRBV9
abundance: NA
len: 15
CDR3aa: CASSLSGFSGNTIYF
CDR3nt: TGTGCCAGCAGCTTATCAGGCTTCTCTGGAAACACCATATATTTT

j_gene: TRBJ2-2
d_gene: NA
v_gene: TRBV6-1
abundance: NA
len: 14
CDR3aa: CASSEAVLGGELFF
CDR3nt: TGTGCCAGCAGTGAAGCGGTACTGGGGGGGGAGCTGTTTTTT

j_gene: TRBJ1-1
d_gene: NA
v_gene: TRBV5-5
abundance: NA
len: 15
CDR3aa: CASSFSVTGNTEAFF
CDR3nt: TGTGCCAGCAGCTTCTCCGTAACAGGGAACACTGAAGCTTTCTTT

j_gene: TRBJ2-1
d_gene: TRBD1
v_gene: TRBV12-5
abundance: few
len: 14
CDR3aa: CASGRDRGLHEQFF
CDR3nt: TGTGCTAGTGGTCGGGACAGGGGGCTGCATGAGCAGTTCTTC

j_gene: TRBJ2-3
d_gene: TRBD1
v_gene: TRBV5-1
abundance: NA
len: 15
CDR3aa: CASNHIDRGADTQYF
CDR3nt: TGCGCCAGCAACCACATTGACAGGGGCGCAGATACGCAGTATTTT

j_gene: TRBJ1-3
d_gene: NA
v_gene: TRBV5-4
abundance: NA
len: 15
CDR3aa: CASSSLTGSGNTIYF
CDR3nt: TGTGCCAGCAGCTCTCTGACTGGCTCTGGAAACACCATATATTTT

j_gene: TRBJ2-4
d_gene: NA
v_gene: TRBV27
abundance: NA
len: 15
CDR3aa: CASSLFRGLANIQYF
CDR3nt: TGTGCCAGCAGTTTATTCAGGGGTCTGGCAAACATTCAGTACTTC

j_gene: TRBJ1-1
d_gene: TRBD1
v_gene: TRBV28
abundance: NA
len: 14
CDR3aa: CASSQGQGNTEAFF
CDR3nt: TGTGCCAGCAGTCAGGGACAGGGGAACACTGAAGCTTTCTTT

j_gene: TRBJ2-7
d_gene: TRBD1
v_gene: TRBV27
abundance: NA
len: 14
CDR3aa: CASRTDRGTYEQYF
CDR3nt: TGTGCCAGCAGGACGGACAGGGGAACCTACGAGCAGTACTTC

j_gene: TRBJ2-3
d_gene: NA
v_gene: TRBV7-6
abundance: NA
len: 15
CDR3aa: CASSLAVDRRDTQYF
CDR3nt: TGTGCCAGCAGCTTAGCGGTCGACAGGCGGGATACGCAGTATTTT

j_gene: TRBJ2-5
d_gene: NA
v_gene: TRBV11-2
abundance: NA
len: 14
CDR3aa: CASSFTGLVETQYF
CDR3nt: TGTGCCAGCAGCTTCACAGGGTTGGTCGAGACCCAGTACTTC

j_gene: TRBJ1-4
d_gene: NA
v_gene: TRBV7-8
abundance: NA
len: 16
CDR3aa: CASSPQLRTTNEKLFF
CDR3nt: TGTGCCAGCAGCCCCCAGTTGAGGACAACTAATGAAAAACTGTTTTTT

j_gene: TRBJ1-5
d_gene: NA
v_gene: TRBV27
abundance: NA
len: 13
CDR3aa: CASSLEGPQPQHF
CDR3nt: TGTGCCAGCAGTTTAGAGGGACCTCAGCCCCAGCATTTT

j_gene: TRBJ2-7
d_gene: NA
v_gene: TRBV4-3
abundance: NA
len: 17
CDR3aa: CASSHYGGGFRSYEQYF
CDR3nt: TGCGCCAGCAGCCATTATGGGGGAGGATTCCGCTCCTACGAGCAGTACTTC

j_gene: TRBJ2-3
d_gene: NA
v_gene: TRBV19
abundance: NA
len: 14
CDR3aa: CASSFRAGTDTQYF
CDR3nt: TGTGCCAGTAGTTTCAGAGCAGGCACAGATACGCAGTATTTT

j_gene: TRBJ1-5
d_gene: NA
v_gene: TRBV2
abundance: NA
len: 14
CDR3aa: CASSGFYSNQPQHF
CDR3nt: TGTGCCAGCAGTGGGTTTTATAGCAATCAGCCCCAGCATTTT

j_gene: TRBJ1-1
d_gene: NA
v_gene: TRBV11-2
abundance: NA
len: 14
CDR3aa: CASRGYSGNTEAFF
CDR3nt: TGTGCCAGTAGGGGATATTCGGGGAACACTGAAGCTTTCTTT

j_gene: TRBJ1-4
d_gene: NA
v_gene: TRBV5-1
abundance: NA
len: 15
CDR3aa: CASSPEVQGTEKLFF
CDR3nt: TGCGCCAGCAGTCCAGAGGTGCAGGGAACTGAAAAACTGTTTTTT